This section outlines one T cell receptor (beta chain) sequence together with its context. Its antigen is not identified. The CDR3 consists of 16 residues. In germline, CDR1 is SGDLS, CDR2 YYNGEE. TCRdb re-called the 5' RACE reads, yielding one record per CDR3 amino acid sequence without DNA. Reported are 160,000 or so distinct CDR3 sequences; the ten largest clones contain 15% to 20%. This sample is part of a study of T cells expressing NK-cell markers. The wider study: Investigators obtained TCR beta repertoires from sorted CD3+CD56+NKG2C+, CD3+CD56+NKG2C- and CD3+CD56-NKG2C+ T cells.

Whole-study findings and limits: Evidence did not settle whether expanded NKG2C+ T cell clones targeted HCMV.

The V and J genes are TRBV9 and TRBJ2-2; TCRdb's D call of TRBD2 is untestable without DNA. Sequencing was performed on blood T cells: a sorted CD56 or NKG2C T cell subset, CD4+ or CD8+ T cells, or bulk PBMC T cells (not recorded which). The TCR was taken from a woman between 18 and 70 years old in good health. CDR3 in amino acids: CASSVEERMNTGELFF.